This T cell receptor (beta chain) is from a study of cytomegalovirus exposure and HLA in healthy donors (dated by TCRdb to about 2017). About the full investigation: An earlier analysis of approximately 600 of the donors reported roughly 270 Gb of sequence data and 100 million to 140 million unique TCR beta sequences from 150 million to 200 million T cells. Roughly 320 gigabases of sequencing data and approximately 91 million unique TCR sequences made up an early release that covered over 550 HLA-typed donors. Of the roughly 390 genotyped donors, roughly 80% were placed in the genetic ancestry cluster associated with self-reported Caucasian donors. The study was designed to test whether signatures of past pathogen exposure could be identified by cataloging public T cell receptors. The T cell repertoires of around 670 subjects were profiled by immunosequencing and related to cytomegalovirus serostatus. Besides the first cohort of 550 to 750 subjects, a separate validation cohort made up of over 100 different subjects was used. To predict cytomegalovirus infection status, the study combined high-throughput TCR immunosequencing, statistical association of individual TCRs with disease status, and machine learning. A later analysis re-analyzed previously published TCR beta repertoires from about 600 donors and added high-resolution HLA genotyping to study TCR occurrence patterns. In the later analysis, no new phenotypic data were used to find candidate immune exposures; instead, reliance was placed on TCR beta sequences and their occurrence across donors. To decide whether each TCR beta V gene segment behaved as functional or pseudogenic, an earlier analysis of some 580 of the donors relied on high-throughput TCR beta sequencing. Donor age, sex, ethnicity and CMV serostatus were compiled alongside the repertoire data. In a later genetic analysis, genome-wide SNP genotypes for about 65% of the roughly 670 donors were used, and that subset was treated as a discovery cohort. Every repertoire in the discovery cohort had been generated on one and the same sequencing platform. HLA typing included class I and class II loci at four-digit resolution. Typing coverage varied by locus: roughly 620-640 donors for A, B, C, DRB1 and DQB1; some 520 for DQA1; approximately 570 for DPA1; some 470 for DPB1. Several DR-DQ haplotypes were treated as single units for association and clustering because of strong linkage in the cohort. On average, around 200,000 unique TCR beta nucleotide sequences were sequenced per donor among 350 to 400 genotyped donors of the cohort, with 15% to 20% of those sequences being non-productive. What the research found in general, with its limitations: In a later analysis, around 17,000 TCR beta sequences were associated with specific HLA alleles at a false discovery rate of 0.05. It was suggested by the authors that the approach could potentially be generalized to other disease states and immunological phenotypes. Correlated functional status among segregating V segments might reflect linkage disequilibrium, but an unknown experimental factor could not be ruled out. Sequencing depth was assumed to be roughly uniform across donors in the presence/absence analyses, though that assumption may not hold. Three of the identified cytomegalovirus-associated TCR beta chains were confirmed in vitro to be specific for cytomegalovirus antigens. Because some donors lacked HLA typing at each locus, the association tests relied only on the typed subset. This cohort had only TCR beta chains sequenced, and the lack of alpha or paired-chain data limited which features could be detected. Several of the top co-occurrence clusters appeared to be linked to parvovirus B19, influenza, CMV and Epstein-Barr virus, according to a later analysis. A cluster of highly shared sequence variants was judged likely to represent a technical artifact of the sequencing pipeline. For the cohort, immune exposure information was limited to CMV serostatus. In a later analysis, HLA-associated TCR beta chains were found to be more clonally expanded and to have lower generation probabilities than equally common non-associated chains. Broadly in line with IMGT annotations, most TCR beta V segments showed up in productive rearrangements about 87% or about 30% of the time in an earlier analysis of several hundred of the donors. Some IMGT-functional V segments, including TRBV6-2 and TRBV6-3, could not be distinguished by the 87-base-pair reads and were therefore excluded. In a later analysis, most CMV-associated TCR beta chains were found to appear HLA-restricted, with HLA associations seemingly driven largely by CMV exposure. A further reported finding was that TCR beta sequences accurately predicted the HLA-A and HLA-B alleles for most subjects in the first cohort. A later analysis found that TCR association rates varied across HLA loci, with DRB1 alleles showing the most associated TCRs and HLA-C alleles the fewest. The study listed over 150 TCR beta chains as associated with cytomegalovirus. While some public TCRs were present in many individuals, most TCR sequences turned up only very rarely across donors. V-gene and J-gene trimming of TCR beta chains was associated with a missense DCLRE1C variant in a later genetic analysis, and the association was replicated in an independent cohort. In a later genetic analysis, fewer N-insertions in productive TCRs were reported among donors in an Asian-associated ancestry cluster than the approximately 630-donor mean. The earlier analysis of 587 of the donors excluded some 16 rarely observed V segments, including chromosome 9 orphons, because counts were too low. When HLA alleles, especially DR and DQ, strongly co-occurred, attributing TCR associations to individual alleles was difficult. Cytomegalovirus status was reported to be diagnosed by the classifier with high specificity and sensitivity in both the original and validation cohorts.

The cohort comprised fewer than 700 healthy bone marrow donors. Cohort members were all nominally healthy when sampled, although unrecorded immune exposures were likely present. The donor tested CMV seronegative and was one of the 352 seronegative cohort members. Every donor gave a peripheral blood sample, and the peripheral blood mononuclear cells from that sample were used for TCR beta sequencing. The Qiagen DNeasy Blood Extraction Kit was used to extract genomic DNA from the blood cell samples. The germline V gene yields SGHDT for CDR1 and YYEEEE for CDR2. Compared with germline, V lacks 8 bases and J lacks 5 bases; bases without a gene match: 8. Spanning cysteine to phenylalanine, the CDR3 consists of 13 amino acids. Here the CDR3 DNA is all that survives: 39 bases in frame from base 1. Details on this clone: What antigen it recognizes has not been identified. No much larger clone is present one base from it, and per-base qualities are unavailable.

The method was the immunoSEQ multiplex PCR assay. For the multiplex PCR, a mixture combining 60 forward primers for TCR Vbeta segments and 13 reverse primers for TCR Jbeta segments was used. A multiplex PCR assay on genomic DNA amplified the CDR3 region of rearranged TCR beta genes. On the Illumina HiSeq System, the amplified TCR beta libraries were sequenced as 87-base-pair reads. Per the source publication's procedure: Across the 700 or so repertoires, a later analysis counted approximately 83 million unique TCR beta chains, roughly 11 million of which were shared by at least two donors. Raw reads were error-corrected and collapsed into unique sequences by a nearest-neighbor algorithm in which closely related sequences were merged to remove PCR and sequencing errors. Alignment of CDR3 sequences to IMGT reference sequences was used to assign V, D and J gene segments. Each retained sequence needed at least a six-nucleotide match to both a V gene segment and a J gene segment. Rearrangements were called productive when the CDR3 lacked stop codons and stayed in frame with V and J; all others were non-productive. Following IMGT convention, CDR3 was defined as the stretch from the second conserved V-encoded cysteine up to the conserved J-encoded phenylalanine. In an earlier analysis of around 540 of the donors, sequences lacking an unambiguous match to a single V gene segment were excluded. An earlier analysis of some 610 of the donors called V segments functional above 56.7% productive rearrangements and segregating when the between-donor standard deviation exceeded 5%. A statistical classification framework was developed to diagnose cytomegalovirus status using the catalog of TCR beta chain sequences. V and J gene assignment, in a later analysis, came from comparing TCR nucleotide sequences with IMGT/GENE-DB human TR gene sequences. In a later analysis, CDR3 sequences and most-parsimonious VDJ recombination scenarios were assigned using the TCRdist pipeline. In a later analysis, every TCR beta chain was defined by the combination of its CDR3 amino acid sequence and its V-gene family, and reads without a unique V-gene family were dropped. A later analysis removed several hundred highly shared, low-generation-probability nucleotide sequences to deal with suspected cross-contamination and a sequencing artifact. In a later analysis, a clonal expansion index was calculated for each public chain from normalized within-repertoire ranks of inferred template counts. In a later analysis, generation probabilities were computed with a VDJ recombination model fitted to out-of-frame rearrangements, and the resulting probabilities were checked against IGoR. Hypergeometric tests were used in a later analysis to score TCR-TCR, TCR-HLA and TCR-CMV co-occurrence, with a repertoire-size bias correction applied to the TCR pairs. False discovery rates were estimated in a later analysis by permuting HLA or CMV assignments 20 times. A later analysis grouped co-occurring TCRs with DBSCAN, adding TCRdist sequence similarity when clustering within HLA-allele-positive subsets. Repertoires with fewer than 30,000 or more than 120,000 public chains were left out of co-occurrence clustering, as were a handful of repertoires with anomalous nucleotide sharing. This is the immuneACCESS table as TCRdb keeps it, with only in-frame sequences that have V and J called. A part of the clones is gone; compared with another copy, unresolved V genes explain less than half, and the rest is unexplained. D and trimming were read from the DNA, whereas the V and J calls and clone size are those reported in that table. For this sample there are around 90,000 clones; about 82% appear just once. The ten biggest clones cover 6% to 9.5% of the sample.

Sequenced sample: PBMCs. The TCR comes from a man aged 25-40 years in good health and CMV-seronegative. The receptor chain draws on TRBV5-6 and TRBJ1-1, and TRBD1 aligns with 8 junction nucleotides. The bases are TGTGCCAGTTCCCGGACAGGGTGGACTGAAGCTTTCTTT. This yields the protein CASSRTGWTEAFF.